What follows are 20 T cell receptor beta chains derived from one specimen sequenced in a study of CD8 T cells in Susac syndrome. Random hexamers served to reverse transcribe roughly 0.45 to 1 ug RNA. Each CDR3 protein is one row after TCRdb ran MiXCR on the immunoSEQ multiplex PCR reads. The table lists about 300,000 distinct CDR3 sequences, approximately 85% of them singletons. The sample consisted of CD8+ T cells from PBMCs. The receptors derive from a human donor with multiple sclerosis.

The J gene is TRBJ2-7, the V gene TRBV30; TRBD1 matches 10 bases. The ends lost 5 bases at V and 3 bases at J; junction bases unmatched: 7. Per the germline V gene, CDR1 is GTSNPN and CDR2 is SVGIG (reference sequence). The CDR3 spans 14 residues. This CDR3 reads CAWGWDRGFYEQYF. CDR3 nucleotides: TGTGCCTGGGGTTGGGACAGGGGCTTCTACGAGCAGTACTTC.

This clonotype was seen a single time. The chain recombines TRBV4-3 with TRBJ1-2; TRBD1 agrees at 7 bases. Germline CDR1 is LGHNA and CDR2 is YSLEER. The CDR3 contains 15 residues. The J segment lost 4 bases and the V segment lost 4 bases, leaving 9 bases of the junction unmatched. CDR3 coding DNA: TGCGCCAGCAGCCCAACCGAGGGACAGCCCTATGGCTACACCTTC. Amino acids: CASSPTEGQPYGYTF.

This chain joins TRBV27 and TRBJ2-4, with 9 bases lining up with TRBD1. Unmatched junction bases numbered 13, after V lost 1 base and J lost 6 bases. CDR3 length: 18 amino acids. CDR1 is MNHEY and CDR2 is SMNVEV in the germline V gene (reference sequence). In DNA form, the CDR3 reads TGTGCCAGCAGTTTATACCCCGCGGGACAGGGCGGGGGAAACATTCAGTACTTC. Its translation is CASSLYPAGQGGGNIQYF.

This clonotype was seen more than once but under ten times. The CDR3 spells CASNRGLGGNEQFF. CDR3 in DNA: TGTGCCAGCAATCGCGGACTAGGAGGCAATGAGCAGTTCTTC. V usage is TRBV6-2 or TRBV6-3 and J usage is TRBJ2-1; TRBD2 matches 7 bases. Per the germline V gene, CDR1 is MNHEY and CDR2 is SVGEGT. V lost 7 bases to trimming and J lost 6 bases; unmatched junction nucleotides: 9. The CDR3 extends over 14 amino acids.

The V and J genes are TRBV6-6 and TRBJ2-1; 7 nucleotides agree with TRBD2. Germline V CDR1 and CDR2: MNHNY, SVGAGI (reference sequence). With V trimmed by 7 bases and J by 1 base, 4 bases remained unmatched. This CDR3 comprises 14 residues. The CDR3 sequence is CASILADSYNEQFF. The CDR3 DNA follows: TGTGCCAGCATCCTAGCGGATTCCTACAATGAGCAGTTCTTC.

This clonotype was observed once. The chain has TRBV18 and TRBJ2-6; TRBD2 might be the D (6 bases). Trimming removed 5 bases at V and 2 bases at J, with 19 bases between. Germline V gene data show CDR1 as KGHSH and CDR2 as LQKENI. This CDR3 comprises 18 residues. The CDR3 DNA is TGTGCCAGCTCAATTTACAGGAGGGCCTCAACTGGGGCCAACGTCCTGACTTTC. Translating it yields CASSIYRRASTGANVLTF.

The chain carries TRBV4-1 and TRBJ2-5, with D perhaps TRBD2 (6 bases). In germline, CDR1 is MGHRA, CDR2 YSYEKL. V dropped 4 bases and J dropped 0 bases, with 18 bases sitting between them. The CDR3 totals 17 residues. CDR3 in DNA: TGCGCCAGCAGCCTTGTCGTTTCGGGAGACTACCAAGAGACCCAGTACTTC. This gives the protein CASSLVVSGDYQETQYF.

The chain couples TRBV6-6 to TRBJ1-5, with D possibly being TRBD1 (5 bases). The CDR3 contains 13 residues. V lost 8 bases and J 5 bases, leaving 13 bases between the germline ends. Per germline, CDR1 MNHNY and CDR2 SVGAGI (reference sequence). The CDR3 is CASWEDSYQPQHF. CDR3 nucleotides: TGTGCCAGCTGGGAAGACAGTTATCAGCCCCAGCATTTT.

J is TRBJ2-1 and V is TRBV28; a weak D match, TRBD2 (6 bases). CDR3 length equals 16 residues. With 5 bases removed from V and 4 bases from J, the gap between germline ends came to 18 bases. Germline V lookup: CDR1 MDHEN, CDR2 SYDVKM. CDR3 sequence (DNA): TGTGCCAGCAGTCCACCCCTAGGGGACTCTTACAATGAGCAGTTCTTC. This codes for CASSPPLGDSYNEQFF. The variable domain in full, completed from reference TRBV28 and TRBJ2-1, reads DVKVTQSSRYLVKRTGEKVFLECVQDMDHENMFWYRQDPGLGLRLIYFSYDVKMKEKGDIPEGYSVSREKKERFSLILESASTNQTSMYLCASSPPLGDSYNEQFFGPGTRLTVL.

This clonotype has a handful of counts. This chain links TRBV4-3 with TRBJ2-1, with 9 positions matching TRBD2. Trimming at V came to 0 bases and at J to 8 bases, leaving 11 bases not matched to a gene. The CDR3 runs 17 residues. CDR1 and CDR2 from the germline V gene are LGHNA and YSLEER. The CDR3 here is CASSQDPSGAAGHEQFF. In DNA, the CDR3 is TGCGCCAGCAGCCAAGATCCTAGCGGGGCCGCGGGACATGAGCAGTTCTTC.

The V call is TRBV11-2, the J call TRBJ2-1, with 7 bases aligning to TRBD2. The CDR3 runs to 17 residues. V shed 0 bases, J shed 0 bases, and the junction held 5 bases outside the gene matches. CDR1 and CDR2 (germline): SGHAT, FQNNGV. The CDR3 region is CASSLDRRETSYNEQFF. In DNA, the CDR3 is TGTGCCAGCAGCTTAGATCGGCGGGAGACCTCCTACAATGAGCAGTTCTTC.

This chain joins TRBV20-1 and TRBJ2-7; 8 nucleotides agree with TRBD2. The CDR3 totals 12 residues. Trimming cost V 4 bases and J 4 bases; bases outside gene matches: 3. Germline lookup yields CDR1 DFQATT and CDR2 SNEGSKA (reference sequence). The DNA for the CDR3 is TGCAGTGCTACTGGACTAGCTTACGAGCAGTACTTC. This translates into CSATGLAYEQYF.

The CDR3 coding sequence is TGTGCCAGTAGCCCGGAGACAGGGGTAACAGATACGCAGTATTTT. Its protein product is CASSPETGVTDTQYF. This chain connects TRBV19 to TRBJ2-3, with 8 bases lining up with TRBD1. This CDR3 has 15 residues. Germline V gene sequence: CDR1 LNHDA, CDR2 SQIVND (reference sequence). Losses at the gene ends were 6 bases for V and 3 bases for J; bases not matched to a gene: 8.

The chain is built from TRBV28 and TRBJ2-3; TRBD2 matches 8 bases. CDR3 length: 14 residues. The J segment lost 0 bases and the V segment lost 7 bases, leaving 3 bases of the junction unmatched. Germline V gene sequence: CDR1 MDHEN, CDR2 SYDVKM. The CDR3 nucleotides read TGTGCCAGCAATAGCGGGGATAGCACAGATACGCAGTATTTT. Encoded protein: CASNSGDSTDTQYF.

The CDR3 DNA reads TGCGCCAGCAGCTCCGGGACTAGCGGTGCGGCCTACAATGAGCAGTTCTTC. It encodes CASSSGTSGAAYNEQFF. The J gene is TRBJ2-1, the V gene TRBV5-1, with 11 nucleotides matching TRBD2. Per the germline V gene, CDR1 is SGHRS and CDR2 is YFSETQ. The CDR3 is 17 residues long. With 3 bases clipped from V and 2 bases from J, the junction kept 7 bases outside the gene matches.

The V call is TRBV20-1, the J call TRBJ1-2, with 8 bases aligning to TRBD1. Germline V CDR1 and CDR2: DFQATT, SNEGSKA (reference sequence). This CDR3 contains 16 residues. V was clipped by 5 bases and J by 4 bases; unmatched bases: 15. The CDR3 is CSALIPNRGSGYGYTF. The CDR3 DNA reads TGCAGTGCTCTTATACCTAACAGGGGGTCGGGCTATGGCTACACCTTC.

The genes are TRBV28 and TRBJ1-1; D call uncertain. The germline V and J ends were trimmed by 6 bases and 1 base, with 9 bases remaining between them. The CDR3 is made up of 13 amino acids. CDR1 is MDHEN and CDR2 is SYDVKM in the germline V gene. This chain's CDR3 is CASRGIPNTEAFF. The CDR3 bases are TGTGCCAGCAGGGGTATACCGAACACTGAAGCTTTCTTT.

The rearrangement links TRBV20-1 to TRBJ1-5; a weak D match, TRBD1 (5 bases). Germline V gene lookup returns CDR1 DFQATT and CDR2 SNEGSKA (reference sequence). The CDR3 extends over 18 amino acids. Trimming shortened V by 5 bases and J by 2 bases, and 25 bases separated the two germline ends. The CDR3 sequence is CSALIGQFRGVGNQPQHF. As DNA, the CDR3 is TGCAGTGCTTTGATTGGACAATTCCGTGGGGTTGGCAATCAGCCCCAGCATTTT.

The chain carries TRBV6-6 and TRBJ2-7; TRBD2 matches at 8 bases. Per the germline V gene, CDR1 is MNHNY and CDR2 is SVGAGI (reference sequence). V shed 4 bases, J shed 0 bases, and the junction held 5 bases outside the gene matches. CDR3 length: 15 amino acids. The CDR3, as DNA: TGTGCCAGCAGTTCCCGGGAGGGGCTCTCCTACGAGCAGTACTTC. Encoded protein: CASSSREGLSYEQYF.

As to this clonotype: A read error may produce the germline difference seen at one junction end. The rearrangement uses TRBV12-3 or TRBV12-4 and TRBJ1-4; D uncertain. The CDR3 sequence is 18 residues long. This chain's CDR3 is CVSSSLYPPRAANEKLFF. The CDR3 nucleotides read TGTGTCAGCAGTTCCTTATACCCCCCGAGGGCCGCTAATGAAAAACTGTTTTTT.